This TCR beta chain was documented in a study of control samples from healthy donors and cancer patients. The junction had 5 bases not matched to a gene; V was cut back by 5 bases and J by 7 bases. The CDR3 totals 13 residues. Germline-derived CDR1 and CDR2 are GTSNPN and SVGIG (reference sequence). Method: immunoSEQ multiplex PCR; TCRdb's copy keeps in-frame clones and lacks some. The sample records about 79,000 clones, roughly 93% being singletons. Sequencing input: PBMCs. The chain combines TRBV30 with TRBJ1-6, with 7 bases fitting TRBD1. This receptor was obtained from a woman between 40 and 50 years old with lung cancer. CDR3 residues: CAWLRGGNSPLHF. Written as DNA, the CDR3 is TGTGCCTGGCTCAGGGGGGGGAATTCACCCCTCCACTTT.